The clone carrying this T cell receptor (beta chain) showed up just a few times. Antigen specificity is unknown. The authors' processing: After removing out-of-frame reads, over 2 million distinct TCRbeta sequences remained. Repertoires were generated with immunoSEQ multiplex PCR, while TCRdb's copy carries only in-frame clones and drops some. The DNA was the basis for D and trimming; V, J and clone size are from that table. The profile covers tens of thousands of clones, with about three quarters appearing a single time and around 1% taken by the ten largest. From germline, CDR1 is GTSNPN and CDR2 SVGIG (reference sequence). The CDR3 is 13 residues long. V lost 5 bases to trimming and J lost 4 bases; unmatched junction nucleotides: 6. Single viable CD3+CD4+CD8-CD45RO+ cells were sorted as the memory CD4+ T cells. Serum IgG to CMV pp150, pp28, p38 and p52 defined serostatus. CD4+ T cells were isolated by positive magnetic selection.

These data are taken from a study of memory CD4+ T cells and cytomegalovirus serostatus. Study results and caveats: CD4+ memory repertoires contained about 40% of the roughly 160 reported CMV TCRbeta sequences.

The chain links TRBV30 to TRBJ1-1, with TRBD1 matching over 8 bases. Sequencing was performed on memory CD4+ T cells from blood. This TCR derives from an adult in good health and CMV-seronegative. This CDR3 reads CAWEETGGTEAFF. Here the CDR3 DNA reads TGTGCCTGGGAAGAAACAGGGGGCACTGAAGCTTTCTTT. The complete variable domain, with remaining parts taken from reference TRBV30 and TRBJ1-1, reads SQTIHQWPATLVQPVGSPLSLECTVEGTSNPNLYWYRQAAGRGLQLLFYSVGIGQISSEVPQNLSASRPQDRQFILSSKKLLLSDSGFYLCAWEETGGTEAFFGQGTRLTVV.